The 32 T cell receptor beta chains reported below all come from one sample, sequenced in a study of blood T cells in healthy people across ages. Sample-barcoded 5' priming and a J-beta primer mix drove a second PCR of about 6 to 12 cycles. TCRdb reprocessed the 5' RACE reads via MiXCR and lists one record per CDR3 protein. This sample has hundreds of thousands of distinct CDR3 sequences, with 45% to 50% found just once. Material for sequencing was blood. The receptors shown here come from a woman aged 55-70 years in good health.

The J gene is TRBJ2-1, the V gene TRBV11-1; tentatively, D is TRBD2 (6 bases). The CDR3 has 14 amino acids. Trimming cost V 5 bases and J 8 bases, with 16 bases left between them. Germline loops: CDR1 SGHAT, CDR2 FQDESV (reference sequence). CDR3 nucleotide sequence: TGTGCCAGCAGCATAGACGGGAGACGGGATGAGCAGTTCTTC. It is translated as CASSIDGRRDEQFF. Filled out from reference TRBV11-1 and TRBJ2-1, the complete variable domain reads EAEVAQSPRYKITEKSQAVAFWCDPISGHATLYWYRQILGQGPELLVQFQDESVVDDSQLPKDRFSAERLKGVDSTLKIQPAELGDSAMYLCASSIDGRRDEQFFGPGTRLTVL.

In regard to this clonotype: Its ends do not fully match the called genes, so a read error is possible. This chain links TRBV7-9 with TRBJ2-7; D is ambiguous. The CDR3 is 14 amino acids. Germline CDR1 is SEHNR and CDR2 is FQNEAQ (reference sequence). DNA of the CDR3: TGTGCCAGCAGCTTGGTCGGTGGCTCCTACGAGCAGAACTTC. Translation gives CASSLVGGSYEQNF.

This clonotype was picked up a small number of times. The DNA of the CDR3 is TGCAGTGCTAGAGATCAGGGCAAAGAGACCCAGTACTTC. This encodes CSARDQGKETQYF. The V and J genes are TRBV20-1 and TRBJ2-5, with D possibly TRBD1 on 5 matching bases. With 0 bases removed from V and 3 bases from J, the gap between germline ends came to 8 bases. Per germline, CDR1 DFQATT and CDR2 SNEGSKA (reference sequence). The CDR3 sequence is 13 residues long.

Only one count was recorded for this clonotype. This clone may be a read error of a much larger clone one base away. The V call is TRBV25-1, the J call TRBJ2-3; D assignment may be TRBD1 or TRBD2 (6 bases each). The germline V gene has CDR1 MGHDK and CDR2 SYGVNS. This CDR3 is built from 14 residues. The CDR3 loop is CAGSTPEGADTQYF. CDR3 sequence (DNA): TGTGCCGGCAGTACACCGGAGGGGGCAGATACGCAGTATTTT.

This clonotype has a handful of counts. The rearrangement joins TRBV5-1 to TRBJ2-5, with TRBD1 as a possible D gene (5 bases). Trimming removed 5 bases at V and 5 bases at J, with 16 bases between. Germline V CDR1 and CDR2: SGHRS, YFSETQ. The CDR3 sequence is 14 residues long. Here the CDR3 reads CASSLWGPGETQYF. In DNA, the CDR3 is TGCGCCAGCAGTTTGTGGGGCCCCGGGGAGACCCAGTACTTC.

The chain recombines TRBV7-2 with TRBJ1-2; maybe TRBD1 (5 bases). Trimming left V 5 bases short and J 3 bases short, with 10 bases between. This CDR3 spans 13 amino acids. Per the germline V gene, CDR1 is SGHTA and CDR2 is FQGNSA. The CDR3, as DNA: TGTGCCAGCAGCCCTACAGGATACTATGGCTACACCTTC. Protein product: CASSPTGYYGYTF.

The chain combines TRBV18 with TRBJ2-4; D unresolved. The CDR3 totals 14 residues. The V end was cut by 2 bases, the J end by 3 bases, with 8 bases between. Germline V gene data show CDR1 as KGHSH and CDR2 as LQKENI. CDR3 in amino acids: CASSPTLSKNIQYF. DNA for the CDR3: TGTGCCAGCTCACCAACTTTGAGCAAAAACATTCAGTACTTC.

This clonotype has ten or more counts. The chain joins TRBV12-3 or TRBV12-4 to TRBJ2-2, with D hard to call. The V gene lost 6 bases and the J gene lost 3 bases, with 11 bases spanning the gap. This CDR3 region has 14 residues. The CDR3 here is CASSLGPYTGELFF. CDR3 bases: TGTGCCAGCAGCCTCGGCCCCTACACCGGGGAGCTGTTTTTT.

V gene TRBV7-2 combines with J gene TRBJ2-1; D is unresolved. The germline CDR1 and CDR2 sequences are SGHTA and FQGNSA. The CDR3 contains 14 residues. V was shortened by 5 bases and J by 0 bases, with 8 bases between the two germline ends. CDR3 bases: TGTGCCAGCAGCCGCCCTAGCTCCTACAATGAGCAGTTCTTC. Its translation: CASSRPSSYNEQFF.

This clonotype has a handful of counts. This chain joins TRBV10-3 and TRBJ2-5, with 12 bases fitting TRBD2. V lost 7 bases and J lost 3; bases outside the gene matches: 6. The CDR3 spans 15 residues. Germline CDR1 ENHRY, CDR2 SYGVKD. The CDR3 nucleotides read TGTGCCATCAAGACTAGCGGGAGACCAGAAGAGACCCAGTACTTC. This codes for CAIKTSGRPEETQYF.

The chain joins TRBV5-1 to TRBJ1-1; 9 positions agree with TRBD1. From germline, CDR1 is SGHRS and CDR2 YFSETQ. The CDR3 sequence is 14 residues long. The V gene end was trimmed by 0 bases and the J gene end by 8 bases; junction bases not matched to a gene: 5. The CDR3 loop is CASSLVGQGVEAFF. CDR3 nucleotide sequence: TGCGCCAGCAGCTTGGTGGGACAGGGTGTCGAAGCTTTCTTT. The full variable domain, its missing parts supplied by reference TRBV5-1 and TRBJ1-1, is KAGVTQTPRYLIKTRGQQVTLSCSPISGHRSVSWYQQTPGQGLQFLFEYFSETQRNKGNFPGRFSGRQFSNSRSEMNVSTLELGDSALYLCASSLVGQGVEAFFGQGTRLTVV.

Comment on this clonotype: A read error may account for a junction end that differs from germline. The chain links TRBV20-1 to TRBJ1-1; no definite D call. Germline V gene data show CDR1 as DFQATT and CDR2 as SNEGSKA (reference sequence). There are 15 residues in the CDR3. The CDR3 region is CSATDFGPENTEAFF. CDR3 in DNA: TGCAGTGCTACTGATTTCGGACCCGAAAACACTGAAGCTTTTTTT.

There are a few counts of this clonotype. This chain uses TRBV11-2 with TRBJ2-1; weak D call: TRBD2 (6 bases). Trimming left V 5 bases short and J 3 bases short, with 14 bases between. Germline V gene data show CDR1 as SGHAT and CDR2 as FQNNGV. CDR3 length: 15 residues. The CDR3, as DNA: TGTGCCAGCAGCAGGCGCGGGACCGACTACAATGAGCAGTTCTTC. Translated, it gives CASSRRGTDYNEQFF.

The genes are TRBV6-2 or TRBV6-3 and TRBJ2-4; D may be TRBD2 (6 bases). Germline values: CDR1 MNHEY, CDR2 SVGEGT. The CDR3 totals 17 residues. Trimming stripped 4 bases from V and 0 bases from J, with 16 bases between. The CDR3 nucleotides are TGTGCCAGCAGTTCTAAGGCGGGGCGACTAGCCAAAAACATTCAGTACTTC. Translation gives CASSSKAGRLAKNIQYF.

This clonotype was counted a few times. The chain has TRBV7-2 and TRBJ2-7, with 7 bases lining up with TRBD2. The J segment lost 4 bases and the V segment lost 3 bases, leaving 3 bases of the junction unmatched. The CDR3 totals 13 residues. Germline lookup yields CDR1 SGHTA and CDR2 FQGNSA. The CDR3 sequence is CASSFQRGYEQYF. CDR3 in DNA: TGTGCCAGCAGCTTCCAGCGGGGATACGAGCAGTACTTC.

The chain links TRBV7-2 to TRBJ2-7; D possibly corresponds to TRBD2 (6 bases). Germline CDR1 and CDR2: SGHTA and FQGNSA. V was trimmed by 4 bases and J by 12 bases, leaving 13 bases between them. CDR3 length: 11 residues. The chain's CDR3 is CASSSRENRYF. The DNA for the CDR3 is TGTGCCAGCAGCTCTCGGGAGAATCGGTACTTC.

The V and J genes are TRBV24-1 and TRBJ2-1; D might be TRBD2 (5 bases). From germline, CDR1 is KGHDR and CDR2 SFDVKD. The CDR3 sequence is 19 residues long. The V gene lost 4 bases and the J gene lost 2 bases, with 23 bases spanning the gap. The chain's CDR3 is CATSDSGFSEDRTYNEQFF. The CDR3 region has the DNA TGTGCCACCAGTGACTCGGGGTTCAGCGAGGATCGCACCTACAATGAGCAGTTCTTC.

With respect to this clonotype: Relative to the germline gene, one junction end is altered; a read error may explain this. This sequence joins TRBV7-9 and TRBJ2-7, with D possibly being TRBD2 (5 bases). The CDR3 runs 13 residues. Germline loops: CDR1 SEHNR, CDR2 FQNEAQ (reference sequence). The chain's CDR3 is CASSLMGESERYF. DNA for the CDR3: TGTGCCAGCAGCTTGATGGGAGAGAGCGAGCGGTACTTC.

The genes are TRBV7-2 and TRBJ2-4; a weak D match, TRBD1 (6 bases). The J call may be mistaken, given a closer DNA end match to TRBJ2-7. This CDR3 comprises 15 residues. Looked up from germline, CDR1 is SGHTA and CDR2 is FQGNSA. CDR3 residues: CTSSLYRDTYYEQYF. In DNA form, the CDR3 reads TGTACCAGCAGCTTATACAGGGACACATACTACGAGCAGTACTTC.

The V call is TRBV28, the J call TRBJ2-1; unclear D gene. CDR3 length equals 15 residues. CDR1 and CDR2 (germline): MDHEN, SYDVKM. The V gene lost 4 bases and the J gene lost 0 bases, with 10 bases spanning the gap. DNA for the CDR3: TGTGCCAGCAGTTCCCTTGGGCGCTCCTACAATGAGCAGTTCTTC. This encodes CASSSLGRSYNEQFF.

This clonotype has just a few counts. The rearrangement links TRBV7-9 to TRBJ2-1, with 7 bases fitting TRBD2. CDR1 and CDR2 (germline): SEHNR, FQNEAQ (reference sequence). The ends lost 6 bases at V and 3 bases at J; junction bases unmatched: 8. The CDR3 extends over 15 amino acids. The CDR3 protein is CASSLAGEGYNEQFF. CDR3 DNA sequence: TGTGCCAGCAGTTTGGCGGGAGAGGGCTACAATGAGCAGTTCTTC.

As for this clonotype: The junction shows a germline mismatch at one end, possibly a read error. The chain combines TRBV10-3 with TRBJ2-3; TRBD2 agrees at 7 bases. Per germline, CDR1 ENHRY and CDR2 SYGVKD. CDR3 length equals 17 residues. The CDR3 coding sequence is TGTGCCACCAGTGAGTCGAATGAGTGGCGGGGGACAGATACGCAGTATTTT. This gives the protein CATSESNEWRGTDTQYF.

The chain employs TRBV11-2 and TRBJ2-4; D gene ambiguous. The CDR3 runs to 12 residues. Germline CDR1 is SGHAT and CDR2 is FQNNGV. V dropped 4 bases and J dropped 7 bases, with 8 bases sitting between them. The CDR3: CASSWNYNIQYF. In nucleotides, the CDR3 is TGTGCCAGCAGCTGGAATTACAACATTCAGTACTTC.

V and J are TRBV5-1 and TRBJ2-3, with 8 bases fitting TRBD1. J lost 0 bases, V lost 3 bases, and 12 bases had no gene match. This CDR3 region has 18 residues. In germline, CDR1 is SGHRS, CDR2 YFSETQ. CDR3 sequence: CASSSGQGRILSTDTQYF. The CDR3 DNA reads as TGCGCCAGCAGCTCAGGACAGGGTAGGATCTTGAGCACAGATACGCAGTATTTT. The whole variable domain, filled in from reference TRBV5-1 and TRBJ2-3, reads KAGVTQTPRYLIKTRGQQVTLSCSPISGHRSVSWYQQTPGQGLQFLFEYFSETQRNKGNFPGRFSGRQFSNSRSEMNVSTLELGDSALYLCASSSGQGRILSTDTQYFGPGTRLTVL.

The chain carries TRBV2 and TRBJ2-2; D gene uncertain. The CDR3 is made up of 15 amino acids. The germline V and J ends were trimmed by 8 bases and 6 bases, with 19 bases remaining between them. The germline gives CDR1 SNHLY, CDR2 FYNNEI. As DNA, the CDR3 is TGTGCCAGCGTGCCCGACCGTATATTGGCCGGGGAGCTGTTTTTT. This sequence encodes CASVPDRILAGELFF.

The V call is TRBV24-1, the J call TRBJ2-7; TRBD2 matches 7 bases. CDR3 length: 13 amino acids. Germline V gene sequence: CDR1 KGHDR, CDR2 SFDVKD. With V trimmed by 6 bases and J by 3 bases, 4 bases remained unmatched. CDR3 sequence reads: CATSSAGLYEQYF. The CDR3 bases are TGTGCCACCAGTTCAGCGGGACTCTACGAGCAGTACTTC.

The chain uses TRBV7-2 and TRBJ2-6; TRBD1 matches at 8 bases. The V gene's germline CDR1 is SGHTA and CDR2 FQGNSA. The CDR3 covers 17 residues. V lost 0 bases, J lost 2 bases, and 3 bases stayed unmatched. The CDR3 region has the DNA TGTGCCAGCAGCTTAGCCAGGGGGCAAACTGGGGCCAACGTCCTGACTTTC. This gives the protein CASSLARGQTGANVLTF. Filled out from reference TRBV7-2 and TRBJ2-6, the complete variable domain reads GAGVSQSPSNKVTEKGKDVELRCDPISGHTALYWYRQSLGQGLEFLIYFQGNSAPDKSGLPSDRFSAERTGGSVSTLTIQRTQQEDSAVYLCASSLARGQTGANVLTFGAGSRLTVL.

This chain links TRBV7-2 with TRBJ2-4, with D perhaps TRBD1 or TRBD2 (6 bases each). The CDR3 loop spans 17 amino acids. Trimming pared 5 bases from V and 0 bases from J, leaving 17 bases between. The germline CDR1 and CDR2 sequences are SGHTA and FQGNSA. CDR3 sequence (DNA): TGTGCCAGCAGCGAAGGGGGACTGGATCTAGCCAAAAACATTCAGTACTTC. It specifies CASSEGGLDLAKNIQYF.

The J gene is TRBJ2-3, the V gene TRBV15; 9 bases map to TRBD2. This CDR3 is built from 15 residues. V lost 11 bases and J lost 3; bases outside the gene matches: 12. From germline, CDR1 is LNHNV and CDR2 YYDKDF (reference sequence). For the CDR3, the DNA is TGTGCCGCCGCCAGGACTAGCGTAAGGACAGATACGCAGTATTTT. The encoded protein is CAAARTSVRTDTQYF. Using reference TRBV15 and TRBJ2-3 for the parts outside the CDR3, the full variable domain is DAMVIQNPRYQVTQFGKPVTLSCSQTLNHNVMYWYQQKSSQAPKLLFHYYDKDFNNEADTPDNFQSRRPNTSFCFLDIRSPGLGDTAMYLCAAARTSVRTDTQYFGPGTRLTVL.

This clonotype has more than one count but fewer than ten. CDR3 amino acids: CASSATGQGDNSPLHF. In nucleotides, the CDR3 is TGTGCCAGCTCGGCCACCGGACAGGGCGATAATTCACCCCTCCACTTT. This sequence joins TRBV18 and TRBJ1-6; TRBD1 aligns across 8 bases. The CDR3 covers 16 residues. Germline CDR1 KGHSH, CDR2 LQKENI. The V and J ends lost 6 bases and 5 bases, in that order; junction bases with no gene match: 9.

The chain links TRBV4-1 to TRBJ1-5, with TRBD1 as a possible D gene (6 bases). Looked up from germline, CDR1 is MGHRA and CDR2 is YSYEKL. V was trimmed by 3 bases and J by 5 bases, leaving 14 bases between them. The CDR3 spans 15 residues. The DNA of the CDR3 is TGCGCCAGCAGCCATACGACAGGTTACGATCAGCCCCAGCATTTT. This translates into CASSHTTGYDQPQHF.

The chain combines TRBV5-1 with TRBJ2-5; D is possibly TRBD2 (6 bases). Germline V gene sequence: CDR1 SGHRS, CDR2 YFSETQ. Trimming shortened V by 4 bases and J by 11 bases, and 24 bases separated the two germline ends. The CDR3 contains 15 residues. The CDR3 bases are TGCGCCAGCAGCCCAGCCGCGGGAACGTACAATGAGCAGTACTTC. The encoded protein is CASSPAAGTYNEQYF.